This T cell receptor (beta chain) was obtained from a study of Graves' ophthalmopathy and Graves' hyperthyroidism. The sample holds many counts of this clonotype. The authors amplified TCR beta CDR3 regions, and they did so from RNA transcripts for repertoire sequencing. The first round was an RT-PCR with HTBI primers, and the second round was a multiplex PCR. TCRdb independently ran MiXCR on the multiplex PCR reads; one entry per CDR3 protein. The sample holds 500,000 to 700,000 distinct CDR3 sequences, 22% seen once. The ends lost 2 bases at V and 5 bases at J; junction bases unmatched: 4. The CDR3 runs 14 residues. Germline CDR1 is LNHDA and CDR2 is SQIVND (reference sequence).

Specimen: peripheral blood. The receptor comes from a young woman with stable Graves' hyperthyroidism. Some clones in this sample may be carry-over from other donors' samples. This chain joins TRBV19 and TRBJ1-1, with 8 bases identical to TRBD1. The CDR3 loop is CASSILTGGTEAFF. CDR3 in DNA: TGTGCCAGTAGTATACTTACAGGGGGGACTGAAGCTTTCTTT.